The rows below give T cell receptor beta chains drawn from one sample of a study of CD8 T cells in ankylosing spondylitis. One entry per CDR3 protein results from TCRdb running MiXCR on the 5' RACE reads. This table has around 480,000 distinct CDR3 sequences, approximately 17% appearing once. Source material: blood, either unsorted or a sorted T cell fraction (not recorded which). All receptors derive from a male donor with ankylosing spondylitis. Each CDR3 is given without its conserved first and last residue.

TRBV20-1 SARDDRAGANVLT
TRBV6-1 ASRTGSANTGELF
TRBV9 ASSVGDGRATEQF
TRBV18 ASSPPGSSEQF
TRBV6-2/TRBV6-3 ASSYPLKRELVGELF
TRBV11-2 ASRYSGGEGEQY
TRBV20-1 STGQGGEETQY
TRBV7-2 ASRPPSAGTGELF
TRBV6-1 ASSESGDSYNQPQH
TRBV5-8 ASSAAGPGANVLT
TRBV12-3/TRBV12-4 ASSSRGGYGYT
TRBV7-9 ASSLGGSLGEAF
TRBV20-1 SAIGPKGDTQY
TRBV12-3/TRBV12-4 ASSFPGLVTQY
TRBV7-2 ASSLAPTSGRGYEQY
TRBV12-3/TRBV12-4 ASSRQPAYEQY
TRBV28 ASSLGGARLGEKLF
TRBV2 ASRITGSPGNTIY
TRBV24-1 ATSDSDYTVRETQY
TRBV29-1 SVVQDSGNTIY
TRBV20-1 SARDRTTNSPLH
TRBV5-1 ASSPRTSGFQETQY
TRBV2 ASSARNTQY
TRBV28 ASRGDVTYIKPQH
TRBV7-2 ASSREGTGYNEQF
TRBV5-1 ASSLVDRGFTEAF
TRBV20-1 SARRRGQTYEQY
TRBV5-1 ASRTDPSYGYT
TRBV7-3 ASSLRVGFEANVLT
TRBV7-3 ASSPGGAGYNEQF
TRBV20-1 SARDDYRESNQPQH
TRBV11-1 ASSLTSFPSGELF
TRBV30 AWSVRGGYT
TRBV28 ASTEAGTGSYNEQF
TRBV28 ASSLVDRGSRQPQH
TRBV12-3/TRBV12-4 ASSLRGRTNEKLF
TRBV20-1 SASEGAGNTEAF
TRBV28 ASSPPGPVGPQNTEAF
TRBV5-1 ASRLAGYEQF
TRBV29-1 SVDTGGNEQF
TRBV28 ASSPGLAGVAEQF
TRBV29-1 SVVGGGSGNTIY
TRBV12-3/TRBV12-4 ASTAGARGYSNQPQH
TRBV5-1 ASSLGTGGSLDEQY
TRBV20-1 SARDQGKETQY
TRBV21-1 ASSAGQGAGYGYT
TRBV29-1 SCGGDSVSSQH
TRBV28 ASSPSGQGGIQY
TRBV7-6 ASSSAFSLVAQETQY
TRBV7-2 ASSPTPTAEAF
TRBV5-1 ASRPVADGQETQY
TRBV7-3 ASSHRGRRADTQY
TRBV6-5 ASSYSEGTHNEQF
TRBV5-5 ASSRRDRGLDEQY